The 19 T cell receptor beta chains presented below share a single source sample, sequenced in a study of blood T cell repertoires in COVID-19 (TCRdb year 2020). The receptor library was made with the immunoSEQ multiplex PCR assay. TCRdb provides this immuneACCESS table in a form limited to in-frame rearrangements. Some clones are lacking; in checked studies, under half of them reflect an unresolved V gene, and why the rest are absent is not known. The table for this sample lists about 270,000 clones; 83% of them were counted only once. The ten largest make up 8.5% to 9.5% of the sample. The sequenced material came from peripheral blood. The receptors were sampled from a woman aged 50 to 65 who had recovered from COVID-19.

The chain joins TRBV15 to TRBJ1-5; D is perhaps TRBD1 (5 bases). Trimming took 8 bases from V and 6 from J, leaving 17 bases between them. Germline CDR1 LNHNV, CDR2 YYDKDF (reference sequence). The CDR3 is 14 residues long. The CDR3 DNA reads as TGTGCCACCGGCCCCAGGGAAGTCTCTCAGCCCCAGCATTTT. It specifies CATGPREVSQPQHF.

The rearrangement uses TRBV9 and TRBJ1-1; D gene uncertain. The V gene's germline CDR1 is SGDLS and CDR2 YYNGEE. The CDR3 length is 12 residues. V shed 0 bases and J shed 7 bases, with 7 bases lying between them. CDR3 sequence: CASSVAGGEAFF. CDR3 bases: TGTGCCAGCAGCGTAGCCGGCGGTGAAGCTTTCTTT.

The rearrangement uses TRBV24-1 and TRBJ1-2; 10 bases are shared with TRBD1. CDR1 and CDR2 (germline): KGHDR, SFDVKD. J was trimmed by 6 bases and V by 9 bases; bases with no gene match: 3. The length of the CDR3 is 12 residues. CDR3 sequence reads: CATHGQGDGYTF. For the CDR3, the DNA is TGTGCCACCCATGGACAGGGGGATGGCTACACCTTC.

The chain employs TRBV15 and TRBJ1-2, with no clear D. The CDR3 is 13 residues long. Germline CDR1 LNHNV, CDR2 YYDKDF (reference sequence). V was clipped by 1 base and J by 8 bases, with 11 bases between them. The CDR3 reads CATSRVTLEGYTF. CDR3 in DNA: TGTGCCACCAGCAGAGTCACTTTAGAAGGCTACACCTTC.

J is TRBJ1-3 and V is TRBV29-1; 7 nucleotides align to TRBD1. Germline-derived CDR1 and CDR2 are SQVTM and ANQGSEA. The CDR3 extends over 13 amino acids. V was clipped by 8 bases and J by 4 bases; unmatched bases: 8. DNA of the CDR3: TGCAGCATAAGGGGGCTAGGCGGAAACACCATATATTTT. Protein sequence: CSIRGLGGNTIYF.

V and J are TRBV3-1 (or the pseudogene TRBV3-2) and TRBJ1-2; D gene uncertain. The CDR3 consists of 15 residues. Trimming removed 0 bases from V and 6 bases from J, with 14 bases in between. Germline V gives CDR1 LGHDT, CDR2 YNNKEL (reference sequence). This chain's CDR3 is CASSQDRSLKHGYTF. DNA of the CDR3: TGTGCCAGCAGCCAAGATCGGAGCTTAAAACATGGCTACACCTTC.

As regards this clone: This CDR3 is also generated by other DNA sequences in the sample. This chain uses TRBV6-5 with TRBJ2-5, with 9 nucleotides matching TRBD1. V lost 4 bases and J lost 5; bases outside the gene matches: 8. The length of the CDR3 is 15 residues. Germline CDR1 reads MNHEY; CDR2 reads SVGAGI. CDR3 DNA sequence: TGTGCCAGCAGTTCCCCGGGACAGGGTGAGGAGACCCAGTACTTC. Translation: CASSSPGQGEETQYF.

This sequence joins TRBV7-8 and TRBJ1-4; D call uncertain. The CDR3 sequence is 16 residues long. Germline assignment: CDR1 SGHVS and CDR2 FQNEAQ. The V end lost 0 bases, the J end lost 0 bases, and 8 bases lay between the germline ends. CDR3 coding DNA: TGTGCCAGCAGCTTAGCTGCAAGAGCAACTAATGAAAAACTGTTTTTT. Its protein product is CASSLAARATNEKLFF.

The chain employs TRBV21-1 and TRBJ1-1; the D segment call TRBD1 is taken from the table without a DNA check. TRBV21-1 is annotated as a pseudogene. This CDR3 spans 14 amino acids. The CDR3 sequence: CASSKLTGNTEAFF. The CDR3 nucleotides read TGTGCCAGCAGCAAACTAACAGGGAACACTGAAGCTTTCTTT.

J is TRBJ2-1 and V is TRBV7-3, with a weak D call TRBD2 (6 bases). CDR3 length: 12 residues. V shed 5 bases and J shed 7 bases, with 9 bases lying between them. Germline V lookup: CDR1 SGHTA, CDR2 FQGTGA. CDR3 sequence: CASSPGGNEQFF. CDR3 bases: TGTGCCAGCAGCCCCGGAGGGAATGAGCAGTTCTTC.

This clone was counted a few times. The genes are TRBV18 and TRBJ1-2, with TRBD1 matching 8 bases. The trim removed 6 bases at V and 0 bases at J, leaving 3 bases unmatched. Germline CDR1 and CDR2: KGHSH and LQKENI. The CDR3 runs to 14 residues. CDR3 sequence reads: CASSPGGANYGYTF. CDR3 nucleotides: TGTGCCAGCTCTCCAGGGGGCGCTAACTATGGCTACACCTTC.

A few counts support this clone. The chain carries TRBV19 and TRBJ1-1; the D gene is possibly TRBD1 (5 bases). Trimming removed 5 bases at V and 6 bases at J, with 19 bases between. The CDR3 has 15 residues. CDR1 LNHDA and CDR2 SQIVND come from the germline V gene (reference sequence). The CDR3 DNA is TGTGCCAGTAGTTCGTTTGGGGGGATGGGAGCTGAAGCTTTCTTT. Residues: CASSSFGGMGAEAFF.

The chain combines TRBV7-9 with TRBJ1-1, with TRBD1 as a possible D gene (6 bases). This CDR3 spans 15 amino acids. Germline V CDR1 and CDR2: SEHNR, FQNEAQ (reference sequence). Trimming stripped 7 bases from V and 4 bases from J, with 19 bases between. CDR3 sequence: CASTSRAGVGTEAFF. CDR3 sequence (DNA): TGTGCCAGCACCAGCCGGGCAGGGGTGGGCACTGAAGCTTTCTTT.

This clone was seen only a few times. The chain joins TRBV7-9 to TRBJ2-2; D remains ambiguous. The CDR3 has 15 amino acids. The germline V gene encodes CDR1 SEHNR and CDR2 FQNEAQ (reference sequence). Trimming pared 1 base from V and 1 base from J, leaving 7 bases between. This CDR3 reads CASSLVAVNTGELFF. Here the CDR3 DNA reads TGTGCCAGCAGCTTAGTGGCGGTGAACACCGGGGAGCTGTTTTTT.

V usage is TRBV15 and J usage is TRBJ2-1, with TRBD1 identical over 7 bases. V trimming: 3 bases; J trimming: 0 bases; junction bases outside the gene matches: 14. The CDR3 consists of 19 residues. The germline CDR1 and CDR2 sequences are LNHNV and YYDKDF (reference sequence). As DNA, the CDR3 is TGTGCCACCAGCAGCCTCACGGGGACCAGGGACAGCTCCTACAATGAGCAGTTCTTC. Its translation: CATSSLTGTRDSSYNEQFF.

This clone was seen only once. The chain carries TRBV4-3 and TRBJ1-4; D is undetermined. With 1 base removed from V and 7 bases from J, the gap between germline ends came to 7 bases. This CDR3 comprises 13 residues. From germline, CDR1 is LGHNA and CDR2 YSLEER. The CDR3 bases are TGCGCCAGCAGCCAAGTGCGTCTTGAAAAACTGTTTTTT. Its protein product is CASSQVRLEKLFF.

This clone occurred once. The rearrangement uses TRBV28 and TRBJ2-7; a possible D gene is TRBD2 (6 bases). Germline V CDR1 and CDR2: MDHEN, SYDVKM. CDR3 size: 13 residues. V lost 7 bases to trimming and J lost 2 bases, with 12 bases between them. The CDR3 coding sequence is TGTGCCAGCATCGATCGGGGGACCTACGAGCAGTACTTC. This codes for CASIDRGTYEQYF.

The count of this clone is one. J is TRBJ2-7 and V is TRBV19; 8 bases fit TRBD2. V gave up 5 bases and J gave up 0 bases; unmatched junction bases: 15. CDR1 is LNHDA and CDR2 is SQIVND in the germline V gene (reference sequence). This CDR3 is 18 amino acids long. DNA of the CDR3: TGTGCCAGTAGTTTTTTTGGGGGAGTAGCGGGAAACTCCTACGAGCAGTACTTC. This codes for CASSFFGGVAGNSYEQYF.

The chain couples TRBV7-2 to TRBJ2-7, with 7 bases lining up with TRBD2. The CDR3 contains 17 residues. Trimming removed 1 base from V and 5 bases from J; junction bases left unmatched: 14. Germline V gives CDR1 SGHTA, CDR2 FQGNSA. For the CDR3, the DNA is TGTGCCAGCAGCTTAGGCGCGGGAGTCCCGGCCGTCCACGAGCAGTACTTC. It translates to CASSLGAGVPAVHEQYF.